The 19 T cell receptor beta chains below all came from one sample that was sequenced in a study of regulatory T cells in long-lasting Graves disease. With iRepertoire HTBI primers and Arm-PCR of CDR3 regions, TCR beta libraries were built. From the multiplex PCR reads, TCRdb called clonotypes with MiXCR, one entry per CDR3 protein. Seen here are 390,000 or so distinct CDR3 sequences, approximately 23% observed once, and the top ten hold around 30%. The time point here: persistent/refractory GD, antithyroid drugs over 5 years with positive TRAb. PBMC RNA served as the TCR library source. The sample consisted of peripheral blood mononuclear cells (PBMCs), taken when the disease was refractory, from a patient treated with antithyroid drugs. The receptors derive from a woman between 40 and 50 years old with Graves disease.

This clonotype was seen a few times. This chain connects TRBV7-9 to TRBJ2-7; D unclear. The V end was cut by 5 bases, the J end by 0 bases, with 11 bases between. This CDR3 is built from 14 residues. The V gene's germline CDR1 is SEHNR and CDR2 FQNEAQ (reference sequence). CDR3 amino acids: CASSMDANSYEQYF. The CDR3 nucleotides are TGTGCCAGCAGCATGGACGCGAACTCCTACGAGCAGTACTTC.

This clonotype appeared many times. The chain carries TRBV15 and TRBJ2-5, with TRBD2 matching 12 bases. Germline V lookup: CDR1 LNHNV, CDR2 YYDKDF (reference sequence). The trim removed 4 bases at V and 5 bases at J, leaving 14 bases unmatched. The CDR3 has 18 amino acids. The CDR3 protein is CATSTTSGRWGAGETQYF. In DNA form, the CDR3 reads TGTGCCACCAGCACCACTAGCGGGAGGTGGGGTGCGGGGGAGACCCAGTACTTC. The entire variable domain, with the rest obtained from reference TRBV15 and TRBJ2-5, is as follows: DAMVIQNPRYQVTQFGKPVTLSCSQTLNHNVMYWYQQKSSQAPKLLFHYYDKDFNNEADTPDNFQSRRPNTSFCFLDIRSPGLGDTAMYLCATSTTSGRWGAGETQYFGPGTRLLVL.

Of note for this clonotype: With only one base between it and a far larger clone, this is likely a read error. The CDR3 here is CASSESLVALDTQYF. CDR3 sequence (DNA): TGTGCCAGCAGCGAATCACTAGTAGCCCTGGACACTCAGTACTTC. The gene calls are TRBV7-9 and TRBJ2-4; tentatively, D is TRBD1 or TRBD2 (5 bases each). The CDR3 runs to 15 residues. Trimming stripped 5 bases from V and 12 bases from J, with 23 bases between. Germline values: CDR1 SEHNR, CDR2 FQNEAQ (reference sequence).

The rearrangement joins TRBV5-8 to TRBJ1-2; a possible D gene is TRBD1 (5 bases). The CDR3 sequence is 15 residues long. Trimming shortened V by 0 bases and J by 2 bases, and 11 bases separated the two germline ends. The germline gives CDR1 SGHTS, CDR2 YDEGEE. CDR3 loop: CASSLEARANYGYTF. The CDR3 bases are TGTGCCAGCAGCTTGGAGGCCAGGGCGAACTATGGCTACACCTTC.

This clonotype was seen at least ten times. In nucleotides, the CDR3 is TGCAGTGCGAAGCGGACCCGGGGAACCTACGAGCAGTACTTC. It translates to CSAKRTRGTYEQYF. This chain connects TRBV20-1 to TRBJ2-7; the D gene is possibly TRBD2 (5 bases). V gave up 6 bases and J gave up 2 bases, with 17 bases separating them. The CDR3 length is 14 residues. Germline CDR1 is DFQATT and CDR2 is SNEGSKA (reference sequence).

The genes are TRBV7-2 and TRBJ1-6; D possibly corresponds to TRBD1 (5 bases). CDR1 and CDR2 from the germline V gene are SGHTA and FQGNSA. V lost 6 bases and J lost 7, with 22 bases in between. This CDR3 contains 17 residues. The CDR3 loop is CASRLRDLLGINSPLHF. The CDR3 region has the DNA TGTGCCAGCAGACTCCGGGACCTCCTAGGAATCAATTCACCCCTCCACTTT.

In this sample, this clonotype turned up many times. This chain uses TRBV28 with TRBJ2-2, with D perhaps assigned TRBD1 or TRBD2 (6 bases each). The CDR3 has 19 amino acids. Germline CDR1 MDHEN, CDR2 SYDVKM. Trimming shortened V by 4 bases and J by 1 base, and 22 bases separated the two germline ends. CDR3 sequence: CASSSYETSAGQNTGELFF. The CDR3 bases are TGTGCCAGCAGTTCATACGAAACCTCGGCGGGACAGAACACCGGGGAGCTGTTTTTT.

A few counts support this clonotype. The CDR3 spells CASSLRDYLTYEQYF. As DNA, the CDR3 is TGTGCCAGCAGCCTCCGGGACTACCTAACCTACGAGCAGTACTTC. This sequence joins TRBV5-5 and TRBJ2-7; 7 bases match TRBD2. The length of the CDR3 is 15 residues. Germline-derived CDR1 and CDR2 are SGHKS and YYEKEE (reference sequence). Trimming took 4 bases from V and 2 from J; bases not matched to a gene: 9.

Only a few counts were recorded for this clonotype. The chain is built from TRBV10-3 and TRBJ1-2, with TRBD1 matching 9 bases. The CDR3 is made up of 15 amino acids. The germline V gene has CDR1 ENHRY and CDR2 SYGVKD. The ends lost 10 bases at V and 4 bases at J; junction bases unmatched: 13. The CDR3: CASRGTGSSRYGYTF. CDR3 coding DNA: TGTGCCAGCAGAGGGACAGGGTCTAGTCGCTATGGCTACACCTTC.

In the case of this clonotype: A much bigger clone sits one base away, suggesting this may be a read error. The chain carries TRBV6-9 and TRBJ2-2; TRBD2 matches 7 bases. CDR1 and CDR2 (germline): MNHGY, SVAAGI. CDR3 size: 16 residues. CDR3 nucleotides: TGTGCCGGCAGTTACAGTCTAGCGGTAAACACCGGGGAGCTGTTTTTT. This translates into CAGSYSLAVNTGELFF.

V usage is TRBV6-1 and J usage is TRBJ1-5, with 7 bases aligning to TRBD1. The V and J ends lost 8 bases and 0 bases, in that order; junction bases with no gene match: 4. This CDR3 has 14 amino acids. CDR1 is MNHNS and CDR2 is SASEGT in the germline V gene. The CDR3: CASYDRVSNQPQHF. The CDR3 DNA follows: TGTGCCAGCTATGACAGGGTTAGCAATCAGCCCCAGCATTTT.

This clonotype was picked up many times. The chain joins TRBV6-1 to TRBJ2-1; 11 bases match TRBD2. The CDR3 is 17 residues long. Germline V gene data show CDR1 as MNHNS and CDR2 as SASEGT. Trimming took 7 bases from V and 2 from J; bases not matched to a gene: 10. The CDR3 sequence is CASMTSGTRGAYNEQFF. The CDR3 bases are TGTGCCAGCATGACTAGCGGGACCCGAGGGGCCTACAATGAGCAGTTCTTC.

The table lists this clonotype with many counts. The chain's CDR3 is CATGRGQGETQYF. CDR3 DNA sequence: TGTGCCACCGGCCGCGGACAGGGAGAGACCCAGTACTTC. V gene TRBV15 combines with J gene TRBJ2-5; 8 positions match TRBD1. CDR1 and CDR2 (germline): LNHNV, YYDKDF (reference sequence). The CDR3 totals 13 residues. V shed 8 bases and J 4 bases; nucleotides not matched to a gene: 6.

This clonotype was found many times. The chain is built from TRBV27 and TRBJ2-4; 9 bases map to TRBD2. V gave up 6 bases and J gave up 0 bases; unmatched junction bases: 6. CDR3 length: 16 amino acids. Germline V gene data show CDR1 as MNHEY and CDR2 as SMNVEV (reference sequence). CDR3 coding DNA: TGTGCCAGCAGCAGACTAGCGGACATAGCCAAAAACATTCAGTACTTC. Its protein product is CASSRLADIAKNIQYF.

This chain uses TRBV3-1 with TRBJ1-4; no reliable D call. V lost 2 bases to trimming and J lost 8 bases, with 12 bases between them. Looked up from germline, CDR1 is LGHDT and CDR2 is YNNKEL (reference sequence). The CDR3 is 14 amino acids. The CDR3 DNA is TGTGCCAGCAGCCAAATTGAAGGATTCGAAAAACTGTTTTTT. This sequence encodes CASSQIEGFEKLFF.

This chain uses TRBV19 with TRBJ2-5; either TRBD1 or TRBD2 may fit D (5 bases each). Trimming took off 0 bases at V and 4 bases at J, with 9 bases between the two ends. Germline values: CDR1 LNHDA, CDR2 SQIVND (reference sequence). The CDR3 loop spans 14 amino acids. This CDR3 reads CASSIDSGRETQYF. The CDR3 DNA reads TGTGCCAGTAGTATAGATTCAGGGAGAGAGACCCAGTACTTC. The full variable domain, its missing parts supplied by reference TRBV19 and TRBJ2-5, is DGGITQSPKYLFRKEGQNVTLSCEQNLNHDAMYWYRQDPGQGLRLIYYSQIVNDFQKGDIAEGYSVSREKKESFPLTVTSAQKNPTAFYLCASSIDSGRETQYFGPGTRLLVL.

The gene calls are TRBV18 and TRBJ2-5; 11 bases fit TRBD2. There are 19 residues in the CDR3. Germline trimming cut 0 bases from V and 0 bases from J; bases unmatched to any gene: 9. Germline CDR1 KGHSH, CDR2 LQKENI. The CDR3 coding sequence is TGTGCCAGCTCACCACCGACTAGCGGGATGAAAGGGTACCAAGAGACCCAGTACTTC. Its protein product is CASSPPTSGMKGYQETQYF.

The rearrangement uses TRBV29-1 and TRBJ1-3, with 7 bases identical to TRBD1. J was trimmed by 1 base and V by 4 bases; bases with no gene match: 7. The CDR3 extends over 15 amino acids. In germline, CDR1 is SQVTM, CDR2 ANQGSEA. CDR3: CSVAQGGKSGNTIYF. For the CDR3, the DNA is TGCAGCGTTGCCCAGGGGGGTAAATCTGGAAACACCATATATTTT.

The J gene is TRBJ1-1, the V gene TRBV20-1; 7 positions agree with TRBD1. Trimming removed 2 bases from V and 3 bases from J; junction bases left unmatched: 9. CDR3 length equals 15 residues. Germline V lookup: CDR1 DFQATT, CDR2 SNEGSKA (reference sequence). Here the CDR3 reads CSARSRRDRHTEAFF. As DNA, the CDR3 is TGCAGTGCTAGATCCCGGCGGGACAGACACACTGAAGCTTTCTTT.